This T cell receptor beta chain was captured in a study of cytomegalovirus exposure and HLA in healthy donors (dated 2017 in TCRdb). With regard to the full study: In an earlier analysis of under 750 of the donors, 276 Gb of sequence data and 95 million to 130 million unique TCR beta sequences from 150 million to 200 million T cells were reported. To study patterns of TCR occurrence, a later analysis re-analyzed previously published TCR beta repertoires from around 670 donors and added high-resolution HLA genotyping. A separate validation cohort of 90 to 150 different subjects was used in addition to the 666-subject first cohort. Using immunosequencing, the study profiled T cell repertoires from around 670 subjects and related those repertoires to cytomegalovirus serostatus. On average, over 200,000 unique TCR beta nucleotide sequences were sequenced per donor among roughly 430 genotyped donors of the cohort, with roughly 18% of those sequences being non-productive. Every repertoire in the discovery cohort had been generated on one and the same sequencing platform. An earlier analysis of approximately 500 of the donors applied high-throughput TCR beta sequencing to assess whether each TCR beta V gene segment acted as functional or pseudogenic. In the later analysis, no new phenotypic data were used to find candidate immune exposures; instead, reliance was placed on TCR beta sequences and their occurrence across donors. Genome-wide SNP genotypes for about 65% of the 666 donors were used in a later genetic analysis, which treated that subset as a discovery cohort. Around 320 gigabases of sequencing data and approximately 93 million unique TCR sequences were included in an early release covering over 600 HLA-typed donors. Donor age, sex, ethnicity and CMV serostatus were collected together with the repertoire data. Among the approximately 400 genotyped donors, approximately 81% belonged to the genetic ancestry cluster associated with self-reported Caucasian donors. The number of donors typed differed by locus, with about 629-640 for A, B, C, DRB1 and DQB1, around 500 for DQA1, 606 for DPA1, and some 440 for DPB1. High-throughput TCR immunosequencing, statistical association of individual TCRs with disease status, and machine learning were combined to predict cytomegalovirus infection status. HLA typing covered class I and class II loci at four-digit resolution. A few DR-DQ haplotypes were treated as single units for association and clustering because of strong linkage in the cohort. The study was designed to test whether signatures of past pathogen exposure could be identified by cataloging public T cell receptors. What the research found in general, with its limitations: The study gave a list of 150 to 200 TCR beta chains associated with cytomegalovirus. Some IMGT-functional V segments, including TRBV6-2 and TRBV6-3, could not be distinguished by the 87-base-pair reads and were therefore excluded. A group of highly shared sequence variants was considered likely to be a technical artifact of the sequencing pipeline. In a later genetic analysis, fewer N-insertions in productive TCRs were reported among donors in an Asian-associated ancestry cluster than the roughly 700-donor mean. When HLA alleles, especially DR and DQ, strongly co-occurred, TCR associations were difficult to assign to individual alleles. CMV serostatus was the only immune exposure information available for the cohort. A later analysis found that TCR association rates varied across HLA loci, with DRB1 alleles showing the most associated TCRs and HLA-C alleles the fewest. At a false discovery rate of 0.05, a later analysis linked 15,000 to 20,000 TCR beta sequences to specific HLA alleles. Roughly uniform sequencing depth across donors was assumed in presence/absence analyses, although this assumption may not hold. Most TCR sequences were seen in very few donors, while some public TCRs were found in many individuals. Broadly in line with IMGT annotations, most TCR beta V segments showed up in productive rearrangements about 87% or about 30% of the time in an earlier analysis of 587 of the donors. Cytomegalovirus status was reported to be diagnosed by the classifier with high specificity and sensitivity in both the original and validation cohorts. The cohort was sequenced for TCR beta chains only, and without alpha or paired-chain data the features that could be detected were limited. Because some donors lacked HLA typing at each locus, the association tests relied only on the typed subset. Linkage disequilibrium might explain the correlated functional status among segregating V segments, but an unknown experimental factor could not be excluded. A further reported finding was that TCR beta sequences accurately predicted the HLA-A and HLA-B alleles for most subjects in the first cohort. In vitro tests confirmed that a few of the cytomegalovirus-associated TCR beta chains recognize cytomegalovirus antigens. In a later genetic analysis, a missense DCLRE1C variant was associated with V-gene and J-gene trimming of TCR beta chains, and the association was replicated in an independent cohort. According to the authors, the approach could potentially be generalized to other disease states and immunological phenotypes. In a later analysis, HLA-associated TCR beta chains were found to be more clonally expanded and to have lower generation probabilities than equally common non-associated chains. In a later analysis, most CMV-associated TCR beta chains were found to appear HLA-restricted, with HLA associations seemingly driven largely by CMV exposure. In a later analysis, several top co-occurrence clusters were reported to appear linked to parvovirus B19, influenza, CMV and Epstein-Barr virus. Because counts were too low, roughly 17 rarely observed V segments, including chromosome 9 orphons, were left out of the earlier analysis of a few hundred of the donors.

Regarding this clone: This receptor's antigen is unknown. No base qualities exist here, and no much larger clone lies one base off it.

The junction carries 17 bases between V and J, which are trimmed by 1 base and 4 bases respectively. From cysteine to phenylalanine, the CDR3 is 17 amino acids long. Only the CDR3 part of the read is kept: 51 bases, read in frame from the first base. Reading the germline V gene gives CDR1 SGHTA and CDR2 FQGNSA. The cohort comprised 670 or so healthy bone marrow donors. At the time of sampling, all cohort members were nominally healthy, though unrecorded immune exposures were likely present. The donor tested CMV seronegative, placing the donor among the 352 seronegative members of the cohort. Every donor gave a peripheral blood sample, and the peripheral blood mononuclear cells from that sample were used for TCR beta sequencing. Genomic DNA was extracted from the blood cell samples with the Qiagen DNeasy Blood Extraction Kit. Library preparation was by the immunoSEQ multiplex PCR assay. The multiplex PCR relied on a mix of 60 forward primers for TCR Vbeta segments and 13 reverse primers for TCR Jbeta segments. Amplification of the CDR3 region of rearranged TCR beta genes was performed with a multiplex PCR assay on genomic DNA. Amplified TCR beta libraries were sequenced as 87-base-pair reads on the Illumina HiSeq System. The paper's data handling went like this. A later analysis counted tens of millions of unique TCR beta chains across the 650 to 700 repertoires, and 9.5 million to 11 million of these chains were shared by at least two donors. To remove PCR and sequencing errors, raw reads were error-corrected and collapsed into unique sequences using a nearest-neighbor algorithm that merged closely related sequences. To assign V, D and J gene segments, CDR3 sequences were aligned to IMGT reference sequences. Each retained sequence needed at least a six-nucleotide match to both a V gene segment and a J gene segment. A rearrangement counted as productive if the CDR3 had no stop codons and remained in frame with V and J, and every other rearrangement counted as non-productive. Following IMGT convention, CDR3 was defined as the stretch from the second conserved V-encoded cysteine up to the conserved J-encoded phenylalanine. The earlier analysis of some 580 of the donors excluded any sequence lacking an unambiguous match to a single V gene segment. In an earlier analysis of several hundred of the donors, a V segment was called functional when productive rearrangements were above 56.7%, and segregating when the standard deviation between donors exceeded 5%. A statistical classification framework was built for diagnosing cytomegalovirus status from the catalog of TCR beta chain sequences. V and J gene assignment, in a later analysis, came from comparing TCR nucleotide sequences with IMGT/GENE-DB human TR gene sequences. A later analysis assigned CDR3 sequences and most-parsimonious VDJ recombination scenarios with the TCRdist pipeline. In a later analysis, each TCR beta chain was defined by its CDR3 amino acid sequence together with its V-gene family, and reads without a unique V-gene family were excluded. In a later analysis, fewer than 650 highly shared, low-generation-probability nucleotide sequences were removed to address suspected cross-contamination and a sequencing artifact. In a later analysis, a clonal expansion index was calculated for each public chain from normalized within-repertoire ranks of inferred template counts. A later analysis computed generation probabilities with a VDJ recombination model fitted to out-of-frame rearrangements, and checked the results against IGoR. In a later analysis, hypergeometric tests were used to score TCR-TCR, TCR-HLA and TCR-CMV co-occurrence, with a repertoire-size bias correction applied to TCR pairs. In a later analysis, false discovery rates were estimated by permuting HLA or CMV assignments 20 times. In a later analysis, co-occurring TCRs were grouped with DBSCAN, and TCRdist sequence similarity was added when clustering was performed within HLA-allele-positive subsets. Repertoires with fewer than 30,000 or more than 120,000 public chains were left out of co-occurrence clustering, as were a handful of repertoires with anomalous nucleotide sharing. Imported from immuneACCESS, the table was reduced by TCRdb to in-frame sequences with V and J called. These copies leave out some clones; in studies compared against another copy, an unresolved V gene accounts for under half, and the cause of the remainder is not known. From that table come the V and J calls and clone size; the DNA was used to work out D and trimming. The table for this sample lists about 160,000 clones; 70% to 80% of them were counted only once. About 1.5% of the sample is held by the ten biggest clonotypes.

The sample taken for sequencing was PBMCs. The TCR originated in a male donor in good health and CMV-seronegative. This sequence uses TRBV7-2 and TRBJ1-3; there is no confident call for the D gene. The CDR3 protein is CASSLESRGSAGNTIYF. The DNA is as follows: TGTGCCAGCAGCTTAGAATCCCGGGGTAGTGCCGGAAACACCATATATTTT.